This is a list of T cell receptor beta chains from one sample in a study of post-analysis software for immune sequencing data. TCRdb recomputed calls from the PCR reads with MiXCR, one row per CDR3 protein. Seen here are around 180,000 distinct CDR3 sequences, over 25% observed once, and the top ten hold approximately 1.6%. The material sequenced was blood. These receptors came from a girl aged 10-17 years with multiple sclerosis. The CDR3 runs from the conserved cysteine through the conserved F or W. A D gene is named only where the DNA matches it firmly. Rows give clone size only sometimes, using once, few, many, or a class for an expanded clone.

CDR3nt: TGTGCCAGCAGTTTAGAGGGGGTCTGGTATGGCTACACCTTC
CDR3aa: CASSLEGVWYGYTF
abundance: many
v_gene: TRBV12-3/TRBV12-4
j_gene: TRBJ1-2
d_gene: NA

CDR3nt: TGTGCCAGCAGCCCAAATAACTATGGCTACACCTTC
CDR3aa: CASSPNNYGYTF
abundance: few
v_gene: TRBV3-1
j_gene: TRBJ1-2
d_gene: NA

CDR3nt: TGTGCCAGCGGAAATTTCAGCGGGACCACTGAAGCTTTCTTT
CDR3aa: CASGNFSGTTEAFF
abundance: once
v_gene: TRBV27
j_gene: TRBJ1-1
d_gene: NA

CDR3nt: TGCGCCAGCGGAGACTTCGGCTCCTACAATGAGCAGTTCTTC
CDR3aa: CASGDFGSYNEQFF
abundance: few
v_gene: TRBV5-1
j_gene: TRBJ2-1
d_gene: NA

CDR3nt: TGTGCCAGCACCGAGACAGGGGGTTATGGCTACACCTTC
CDR3aa: CASTETGGYGYTF
abundance: few
v_gene: TRBV19
j_gene: TRBJ1-2
d_gene: TRBD1

CDR3nt: TGTGCCACCAGCAGCCGGGACAGGGGTAACATTCAGTACTTC
CDR3aa: CATSSRDRGNIQYF
abundance: many
v_gene: TRBV15
j_gene: TRBJ2-4
d_gene: TRBD1

CDR3nt: TGTGCCAGCAGCCTACGGGTGGATGAGCAGTTCTTC
CDR3aa: CASSLRVDEQFF
abundance: NA
v_gene: TRBV6-2/TRBV6-3
j_gene: TRBJ2-1
d_gene: NA

CDR3nt: TGCGCCAGCAGCCAAGAAGAGGGGAACACTGAAGCTTTCTTT
CDR3aa: CASSQEEGNTEAFF
abundance: few
v_gene: TRBV4-1
j_gene: TRBJ1-1
d_gene: NA

CDR3nt: TGTGCCAGCAGCCCGGGACTAGCGGGAGGTGCATCCGAGACCGCGAACACCGGGGAGCTGTTTTTT
CDR3aa: CASSPGLAGGASETANTGELFF
abundance: NA
v_gene: TRBV7-6
j_gene: TRBJ2-2
d_gene: TRBD2

CDR3nt: TGTGCCGGTAGGGGTTCCGGGACATGGGACACTGAAGCTTTCTTT
CDR3aa: CAGRGSGTWDTEAFF
abundance: few
v_gene: TRBV10-3
j_gene: TRBJ1-1
d_gene: NA

CDR3nt: TGTGCCAGCAGTTTAACAGGGGACTACGAGCAGTACTTC
CDR3aa: CASSLTGDYEQYF
abundance: many
v_gene: TRBV27
j_gene: TRBJ2-7
d_gene: TRBD1

CDR3nt: TGTGCCAGCAGCCTCAGAGGGACTAGGAGCCCCAATGAGCGGTTCTTC
CDR3aa: CASSLRGTRSPNERFF
abundance: NA
v_gene: TRBV3-1
j_gene: TRBJ2-1
d_gene: TRBD2

CDR3nt: TGTGCCAGCAGCTCTGGACTAGCGGGAGGGGAGCGAGAGACCCAGTACTTC
CDR3aa: CASSSGLAGGERETQYF
abundance: NA
v_gene: TRBV5-8
j_gene: TRBJ2-5
d_gene: TRBD2

CDR3nt: TGTGCCAGCAGCACGCTAAGCTCGTCAGGGAAAGAGTGCGAGCAGTACTTC
CDR3aa: CASSTLSSSGKECEQYF
abundance: NA
v_gene: TRBV21-1
j_gene: TRBJ2-7
d_gene: NA

CDR3nt: TGTGCCAGCAGCGCGACTAGCGGGGGGTACACAGATACGCAGTATTTT
CDR3aa: CASSATSGGYTDTQYF
abundance: many
v_gene: TRBV9
j_gene: TRBJ2-3
d_gene: TRBD2

CDR3nt: TGTGCCAGCAGCTTAGAACGCGACGAGCAGTACTTC
CDR3aa: CASSLERDEQYF
abundance: NA
v_gene: TRBV11-1
j_gene: TRBJ2-7
d_gene: NA

CDR3nt: TGTGCCAGCAGTTTGTGGGACTATGGCTACACCTTC
CDR3aa: CASSLWDYGYTF
abundance: NA
v_gene: TRBV28
j_gene: TRBJ1-2
d_gene: NA

CDR3nt: TGTGCCATCAGATCGACGGAAAACGCGAACGAGCAGTACTTC
CDR3aa: CAIRSTENANEQYF
abundance: few
v_gene: TRBV10-3
j_gene: TRBJ2-7
d_gene: NA

CDR3nt: TGTGCCAGCAGTTCGAGGGGGTCTGGGGCCAACGTCCTGACTTTC
CDR3aa: CASSSRGSGANVLTF
abundance: many
v_gene: TRBV27
j_gene: TRBJ2-6
d_gene: NA

CDR3nt: TGTGCCAGCAGCCGGACAGGGGGAGTGTACGAGCAGTACTTC
CDR3aa: CASSRTGGVYEQYF
abundance: many
v_gene: TRBV12-3/TRBV12-4
j_gene: TRBJ2-7
d_gene: TRBD1

CDR3nt: TGTGCCAGCAGTTTTCTAGCGGGAATGGCAGATACGCAGTATTTT
CDR3aa: CASSFLAGMADTQYF
abundance: NA
v_gene: TRBV12-3/TRBV12-4
j_gene: TRBJ2-3
d_gene: TRBD2

CDR3nt: TGCGCCAGCAGCCAAATCCTAGCGGGAACAGATACGCAGTATTTT
CDR3aa: CASSQILAGTDTQYF
abundance: many
v_gene: TRBV4-1
j_gene: TRBJ2-3
d_gene: TRBD2

CDR3nt: TGTGCCAGCAGTTACGAACTAGCGGGAGGGCCCTACGAGCAGTACTTC
CDR3aa: CASSYELAGGPYEQYF
abundance: many
v_gene: TRBV6-6
j_gene: TRBJ2-7
d_gene: TRBD2

CDR3nt: TGTGCCGCCAGCTCGCGCCCGCCCGCGTATAATTCACCCCTCCACTTT
CDR3aa: CAASSRPPAYNSPLHF
abundance: NA
v_gene: TRBV15
j_gene: TRBJ1-6
d_gene: NA

CDR3nt: TGTGCCAGTTCACTAGCGGGAGTGGGGGTAGGCACAGATACGCAGTATTTT
CDR3aa: CASSLAGVGVGTDTQYF
abundance: many
v_gene: TRBV12-3/TRBV12-4
j_gene: TRBJ2-3
d_gene: TRBD2

CDR3nt: TGCAGCCTCCAGAGACATGACTATGGCTACACCTTC
CDR3aa: CSLQRHDYGYTF
abundance: many
v_gene: TRBV20-1
j_gene: TRBJ1-2
d_gene: NA

CDR3nt: TGTGCCAGCAGCACCGCCGGGACTGCCGTCTACGAGCAGTACTTC
CDR3aa: CASSTAGTAVYEQYF
abundance: NA
v_gene: TRBV5-5
j_gene: TRBJ2-7
d_gene: NA

CDR3nt: TGTGCCACCCTTGCGGACAGGCTGACTGGCTACACCTTC
CDR3aa: CATLADRLTGYTF
abundance: NA
v_gene: TRBV30
j_gene: TRBJ1-2
d_gene: TRBD1

CDR3nt: TGTGCCAGCACAGCAGTCGGTGGCTACACCTTC
CDR3aa: CASTAVGGYTF
abundance: NA
v_gene: TRBV6-6
j_gene: TRBJ1-2
d_gene: NA

CDR3nt: TGTGCCAGCAGCTTAGTCTGGGGTAAGACCCAGTACTTC
CDR3aa: CASSLVWGKTQYF
abundance: many
v_gene: TRBV7-9
j_gene: TRBJ2-5
d_gene: NA

CDR3nt: TGTGCCAGCAGTTTGGGAAGGGAGACCTACGAGCAGTACTTC
CDR3aa: CASSLGRETYEQYF
abundance: many
v_gene: TRBV12-3/TRBV12-4
j_gene: TRBJ2-7
d_gene: NA

CDR3nt: TGTGCCAGCAGCCAATTCGGGGGGCTCTCCTACGAGCAGTACTTC
CDR3aa: CASSQFGGLSYEQYF
abundance: many
v_gene: TRBV12-3/TRBV12-4
j_gene: TRBJ2-7
d_gene: NA

CDR3nt: TGTGCCAGCAGTTCCGCCGCGGGGTCGGGCAATCAGCCCCAGCATTTT
CDR3aa: CASSSAAGSGNQPQHF
abundance: NA
v_gene: TRBV28
j_gene: TRBJ1-5
d_gene: NA

CDR3nt: TGTGCCAGCAGCGCCGGACTAGCAGGATCCTCCTACAATGAGCAGTTCTTC
CDR3aa: CASSAGLAGSSYNEQFF
abundance: NA
v_gene: TRBV9
j_gene: TRBJ2-1
d_gene: TRBD2

CDR3nt: TGCGCCAGCAGCTTGGTAGTAAGCGGGCCGAATGAGCAGTTCTTC
CDR3aa: CASSLVVSGPNEQFF
abundance: many
v_gene: TRBV5-1
j_gene: TRBJ2-1
d_gene: NA

CDR3nt: TGTGCCAGCAGCTTAGTTGGCGGGAGTTTCGATGAGCAGTTCTTC
CDR3aa: CASSLVGGSFDEQFF
abundance: NA
v_gene: TRBV7-2
j_gene: TRBJ2-1
d_gene: TRBD2

CDR3nt: TGTGCCATCAGTGAGAGGACAGCCTACGAGCAGTACTTC
CDR3aa: CAISERTAYEQYF
abundance: many
v_gene: TRBV10-3
j_gene: TRBJ2-7
d_gene: NA

CDR3nt: TGTGCCAGCAGTCCGGGGAATCAGCCCCAGCATTTT
CDR3aa: CASSPGNQPQHF
abundance: few
v_gene: TRBV6-2/TRBV6-3
j_gene: TRBJ1-5
d_gene: NA

CDR3nt: TGTGCCATCAGTAAGACCTCCACCAGCTATGGCTACACCTTC
CDR3aa: CAISKTSTSYGYTF
abundance: few
v_gene: TRBV10-3
j_gene: TRBJ1-2
d_gene: NA

CDR3nt: TGCGCCAGCAGCTTAACAGAGTACACTGAAGCTTTCTTT
CDR3aa: CASSLTEYTEAFF
abundance: few
v_gene: TRBV5-1
j_gene: TRBJ1-1
d_gene: NA

CDR3nt: TGTGCCAGCAACTTATCGCGGACTAGCGGGAGGGCCGGTGAGCAGTTCTTC
CDR3aa: CASNLSRTSGRAGEQFF
abundance: NA
v_gene: TRBV7-2
j_gene: TRBJ2-1
d_gene: TRBD2

CDR3nt: TGCGCCAGCAGCCAACCTAGCGGGAGGAATGAGCAGTTCTTC
CDR3aa: CASSQPSGRNEQFF
abundance: once
v_gene: TRBV4-1
j_gene: TRBJ2-1
d_gene: TRBD2

CDR3nt: TGCGCCAGCAGCTCCCGCCAGGCAGGTGAGCTGGGGGGCACTGAAGCTTTCTTT
CDR3aa: CASSSRQAGELGGTEAFF
abundance: NA
v_gene: TRBV5-1
j_gene: TRBJ1-1
d_gene: NA

CDR3nt: TGTGCCAGCAGTCGGGGCCGGAACTTTCCTTCCTACGAGCAGTACTTC
CDR3aa: CASSRGRNFPSYEQYF
abundance: few
v_gene: TRBV28
j_gene: TRBJ2-7
d_gene: NA

CDR3nt: TGTGCCAGCAGTTACACGGGAGTTCGAACAGATACGCAGTATTTT
CDR3aa: CASSYTGVRTDTQYF
abundance: many
v_gene: TRBV6-6
j_gene: TRBJ2-3
d_gene: NA

CDR3nt: TGTGCCAGCAGCTCCACTTGGACTAGCGGGTACTACAATGAGCAGTTCTTC
CDR3aa: CASSSTWTSGYYNEQFF
abundance: few
v_gene: TRBV5-5
j_gene: TRBJ2-1
d_gene: TRBD2

CDR3nt: TGTGCCAGCAGTTACGGGGGACAGGGGGGCGGCTACACCTTC
CDR3aa: CASSYGGQGGGYTF
abundance: many
v_gene: TRBV6-5
j_gene: TRBJ1-2
d_gene: TRBD1

CDR3nt: TGCAGCGTTGTCCAGGGGGCCTACAATGAGCAGTTCTTC
CDR3aa: CSVVQGAYNEQFF
abundance: NA
v_gene: TRBV29-1
j_gene: TRBJ2-1
d_gene: TRBD1

CDR3nt: TGTGCTTCTTCGACCGCGAACACCGGGGAGCTGTTTTTT
CDR3aa: CASSTANTGELFF
abundance: NA
v_gene: TRBV30
j_gene: TRBJ2-2
d_gene: NA

CDR3nt: TGTGCCAGCAGCCGCCGGGACTCGGCTAGCACAGATACGCAGTATTTT
CDR3aa: CASSRRDSASTDTQYF
abundance: NA
v_gene: TRBV7-6
j_gene: TRBJ2-3
d_gene: NA

CDR3nt: TGTGCCAGCAGCTTATATATAGGGGACGCCACTGAAGCTTTCTTT
CDR3aa: CASSLYIGDATEAFF
abundance: many
v_gene: TRBV7-9
j_gene: TRBJ1-1
d_gene: NA

CDR3nt: TGTGCCAGCAGCTTAGTCCCCGGGCGGTCACGCCCTTACAATGAGCAGTTCTTC
CDR3aa: CASSLVPGRSRPYNEQFF
abundance: many
v_gene: TRBV7-2
j_gene: TRBJ2-1
d_gene: NA

CDR3nt: TGTGCCAGCAGCTTTTATGCCTCCTACGAGCAGTACTTC
CDR3aa: CASSFYASYEQYF
abundance: NA
v_gene: TRBV7-2
j_gene: TRBJ2-7
d_gene: NA

CDR3nt: TGCGCCAGCAGCTTGTTTCGGCCCAATGATGGCTACACCTTC
CDR3aa: CASSLFRPNDGYTF
abundance: many
v_gene: TRBV5-1
j_gene: TRBJ1-2
d_gene: NA

CDR3nt: TGTGCCAGCAGCCCCTCCCTAGCGGGAAACAATGAGCAGTTCTTC
CDR3aa: CASSPSLAGNNEQFF
abundance: many
v_gene: TRBV3-1
j_gene: TRBJ2-1
d_gene: TRBD2

CDR3nt: TGTGCCACCAGCGGCCGGGAAACAGGGGGCCAAGAGACCCAGTACTTC
CDR3aa: CATSGRETGGQETQYF
abundance: NA
v_gene: TRBV15
j_gene: TRBJ2-5
d_gene: TRBD1

CDR3nt: TGTGCCAGCAGCTTAGACGGGACAGGGGGACTCAATGAGCAGTACTTC
CDR3aa: CASSLDGTGGLNEQYF
abundance: few
v_gene: TRBV7-6
j_gene: TRBJ2-7
d_gene: TRBD1